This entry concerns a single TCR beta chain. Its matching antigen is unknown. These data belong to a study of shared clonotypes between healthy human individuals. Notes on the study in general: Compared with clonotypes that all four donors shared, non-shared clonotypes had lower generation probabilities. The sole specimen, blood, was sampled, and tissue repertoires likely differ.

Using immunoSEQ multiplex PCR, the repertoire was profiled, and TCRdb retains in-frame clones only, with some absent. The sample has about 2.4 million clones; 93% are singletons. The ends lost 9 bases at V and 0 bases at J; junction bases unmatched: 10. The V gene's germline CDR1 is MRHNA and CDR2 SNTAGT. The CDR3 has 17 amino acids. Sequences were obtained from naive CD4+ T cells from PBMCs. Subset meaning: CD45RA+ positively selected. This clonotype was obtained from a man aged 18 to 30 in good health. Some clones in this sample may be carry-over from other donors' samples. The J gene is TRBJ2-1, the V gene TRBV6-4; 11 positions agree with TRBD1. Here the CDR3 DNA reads TGTGCCAGACAGGACAGGGGGCCTCCTAGCTCCTACAATGAGCAGTTCTTC. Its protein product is CARQDRGPPSSYNEQFF.